This note documents a single T cell receptor (beta chain) sequence. Here immunoSEQ multiplex PCR was the method, and the copy in TCRdb shows in-frame clones only, minus some. The table records around 28,000 clones, roughly 79% of them present only once. The sample comes from a study of blood T cell repertoires in COVID-19. V lost 8 bases, J lost 4 bases, and 8 bases stayed unmatched. The length of the CDR3 is 15 residues. Per germline, CDR1 LNHDA and CDR2 SQIVND (reference sequence). The V and J genes are TRBV19 and TRBJ1-5, with 10 nucleotides matching TRBD1. Sequencing was carried out using peripheral blood. The clonotype comes from a man in his sixties or seventies with acute or convalescent COVID-19. This chain's CDR3 is CASHDGTGVNQPQHF. The CDR3 DNA reads TGTGCCAGTCACGACGGGACAGGGGTTAATCAGCCCCAGCATTTT.